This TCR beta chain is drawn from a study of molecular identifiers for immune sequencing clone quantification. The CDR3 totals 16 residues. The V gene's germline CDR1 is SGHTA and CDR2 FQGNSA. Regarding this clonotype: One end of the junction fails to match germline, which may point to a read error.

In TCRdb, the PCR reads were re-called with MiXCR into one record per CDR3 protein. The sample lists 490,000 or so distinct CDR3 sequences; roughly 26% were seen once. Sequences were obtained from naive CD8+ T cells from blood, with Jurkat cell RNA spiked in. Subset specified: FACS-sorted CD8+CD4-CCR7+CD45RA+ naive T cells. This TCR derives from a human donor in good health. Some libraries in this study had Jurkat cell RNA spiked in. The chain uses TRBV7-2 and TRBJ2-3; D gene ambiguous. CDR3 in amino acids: CATSSYQAYSTDTQYF. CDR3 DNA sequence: TGTGCCACCAGCTCCTATCAAGCGTATAGCACAGATACGCAGTATTTT.